The rows below give T cell receptor beta chains drawn from one sample of a study of shared clonotypes between healthy human individuals. Data came from immunoSEQ multiplex PCR; TCRdb stores just in-frame clones and leaves some out. Of under 2.5 million clones listed, about nine tenths are singletons. The sample was naive CD4+ T cells from PBMCs. Receptors were obtained from a man younger than 35 in good health. Some clones in this sample may be carry-over from other donors' samples. CDR3s include the opening cysteine and the closing phenylalanine or tryptophan. The order of the fields is J gene, clone size, V gene, D gene, CDR3 DNA, CDR3 protein. D genes are given only for firm matches. Clone sizes are given selectively: once, few, many, or a class where the clone is expanded.

J: TRBJ1-2; size: once; V: TRBV28; D: TRBD1; DNA: TGTGCCAGCAGTCCCGGACAGGGAACTCATGGCTACACCTTC; CDR3: CASSPGQGTHGYTF
J: TRBJ2-7; size: .; V: TRBV11-2; D: TRBD1; DNA: TGTGCCAGCAGCTTGGAATTAGGGACAGACTACGAGCAGTACTTC; CDR3: CASSLELGTDYEQYF
J: TRBJ2-3; size: .; V: TRBV28; D: TRBD2; DNA: TGTGCCAGCAGTTTCGGTGGGACTAGCGGGAGCCAGGGAACAGATACGCAGTATTTT; CDR3: CASSFGGTSGSQGTDTQYF
J: TRBJ1-1; size: .; V: TRBV2; D: .; DNA: TGTGCCAGCGGGGGGGCGGAGAACACTGAAGCTTTCTTT; CDR3: CASGGAENTEAFF
J: TRBJ2-3; size: .; V: TRBV28; D: .; DNA: TGTGCCAGCAGTATTGGAGATACGCAGTATTTT; CDR3: CASSIGDTQYF
J: TRBJ2-1; size: .; V: TRBV27; D: .; DNA: TGTGCCAGCAGTTTGTGGATCAACAATGAGCAGTTCTTC; CDR3: CASSLWINNEQFF
J: TRBJ2-7; size: .; V: TRBV14; D: .; DNA: TGTGCCAGCAGCCAGATTCGCGAAAGCCAGCAGTACTTC; CDR3: CASSQIRESQQYF
J: TRBJ1-2; size: .; V: TRBV4-1; D: .; DNA: TGCGCCAGCAGCCAAGTCGGTGGGGCGGATGGCTACACCTTC; CDR3: CASSQVGGADGYTF
J: TRBJ2-7; size: .; V: TRBV10-2; D: .; DNA: TGCGCCAGCAGTGAGATTCTAGCTTACGAGCAGTACTTC; CDR3: CASSEILAYEQYF
J: TRBJ1-4; size: .; V: TRBV7-2; D: .; DNA: TGTGCCAGCAGCCCCAGGTTAACTAATGAAAAACTGTTTTTT; CDR3: CASSPRLTNEKLFF
J: TRBJ1-2; size: .; V: TRBV2; D: TRBD1; DNA: TGTGCCAGCAGTGAAGCAGGGACAGGGGGTAGCTACACCTTC; CDR3: CASSEAGTGGSYTF
J: TRBJ2-7; size: .; V: TRBV5-1; D: TRBD2; DNA: TGCGCCAGCAGCTTGAGGGCTAGCGGTTACTCCTACGAGCAGTACTTC; CDR3: CASSLRASGYSYEQYF
J: TRBJ1-1; size: .; V: TRBV7-2; D: .; DNA: TGTGCCAGCAGCACCAACACTGAAGCTTTCTTT; CDR3: CASSTNTEAFF
J: TRBJ2-2; size: .; V: TRBV7-2; D: .; DNA: TGTGCCAGCAGCTTAAGGGGGTTCGGGGAGCTGTTTTTT; CDR3: CASSLRGFGELFF
J: TRBJ1-1; size: few; V: TRBV29-1; D: .; DNA: TGCAGCGTCCAAAACCTGGCGGGAAGCACTGAAGCTTTCTTT; CDR3: CSVQNLAGSTEAFF
J: TRBJ2-7; size: .; V: TRBV19; D: .; DNA: TGTGCCAGTAGTATCATAGGATCCTACGAGCAGTACTTC; CDR3: CASSIIGSYEQYF
J: TRBJ2-2; size: .; V: TRBV10-2; D: .; DNA: TGCGCCAGCAGGGACGGATCGAACGCCGGGGAGCTGTTTTTT; CDR3: CASRDGSNAGELFF
J: TRBJ1-3; size: once; V: TRBV25-1; D: .; DNA: TGTGCCAGCAGTGAATTTTACCCGGAGGGATACACCATATATTTT; CDR3: CASSEFYPEGYTIYF
J: TRBJ2-1; size: .; V: TRBV28; D: .; DNA: TGTGCCAGCAGTTTTCGCTGGGGGGCCGCCTACAATGAGCAGTTCTTC; CDR3: CASSFRWGAAYNEQFF
J: TRBJ2-4; size: .; V: TRBV11-2; D: .; DNA: TGTGCCAGCAGCTCAGGGACCCAAGCCAAAAACATTCAGTACTTC; CDR3: CASSSGTQAKNIQYF
J: TRBJ1-2; size: .; V: TRBV5-4; D: TRBD1; DNA: TGTGCCAGCAGCACAGGGGGGACGAACTATGGCTACACCTTC; CDR3: CASSTGGTNYGYTF
J: TRBJ2-7; size: .; V: TRBV5-1; D: TRBD2; DNA: TGCGCCAGCAGCCCTCTGTCCCCAGCGGGAGCGGCAGGAGCATCCTACGAGCAGTACTTC; CDR3: CASSPLSPAGAAGASYEQYF
J: TRBJ2-3; size: .; V: TRBV19; D: .; DNA: TGTGCCAGTAAAGGTCCGGACCACCGTTCAGATACGCAGTATTTT; CDR3: CASKGPDHRSDTQYF
J: TRBJ2-7; size: .; V: TRBV7-6; D: .; DNA: TGTGCCAGCAGCTTAGGCGGGACCTTCTCCTACGAGCAGTACTTC; CDR3: CASSLGGTFSYEQYF
J: TRBJ2-7; size: .; V: TRBV27; D: .; DNA: TGTGCCAGCAGCAGCCTGGGGGGCTCCTACGAGCAGTACTTC; CDR3: CASSSLGGSYEQYF
J: TRBJ2-7; size: .; V: TRBV21-1; D: .; DNA: TGTGCCAGCAGCAAAGCCCGGGTCAGCTCCTACGAGCAGTACTTC; CDR3: CASSKARVSSYEQYF
J: TRBJ1-1; size: few; V: TRBV28; D: .; DNA: TGTGCCAGCAGTCGCTCCAGGGGCACTGAAGCTTTCTTT; CDR3: CASSRSRGTEAFF
J: TRBJ2-3; size: .; V: TRBV10-3; D: .; DNA: TGTGCCATCACGAGCGGGCTAGATACGCAGTATTTT; CDR3: CAITSGLDTQYF